Listed here are 32 T cell receptor beta chains from one sample, sequenced in a study of blood T cells in healthy people across ages. Sample-barcoded 5' priming and a J-beta primer mix drove a second PCR of roughly 7 to 11 cycles. Each CDR3 protein is one row after TCRdb ran MiXCR on the 5' RACE reads. Here the sample spans roughly 1 million distinct CDR3 sequences, about 25% being singletons. These data were also filed under a second study, of T cells of mothers and their children.

Sequenced input: blood. The receptor set was obtained from a girl aged 2 to 10 in good health.

The chain joins TRBV20-1 to TRBJ2-5, with TRBD2 as a possible D gene (5 bases). The DNA end favors TRBJ2-7, so the J call may be wrong. The CDR3 spans 13 residues. CDR1 is DFQATT, CDR2 SNEGSKA, per germline (reference sequence). For the CDR3, the DNA is TGCAGTGCTCGACTACCTAGCTCCTACGAGCAGTACTTC. Translating gives CSARLPSSYEQYF.

The chain has TRBV2 and TRBJ1-1; TRBD1 is a possible D gene (6 bases). Trimming pared 10 bases from V and 3 bases from J, leaving 12 bases between. Germline assignment: CDR1 SNHLY and CDR2 FYNNEI. The CDR3 runs 12 residues. The CDR3 sequence: CATYRADTEAFF. CDR3 bases: TGTGCCACATACAGGGCTGACACTGAAGCTTTCTTT.

This clonotype turned up a few times. The rearrangement links TRBV7-9 to TRBJ1-1, with no clear D. Germline V gene lookup returns CDR1 SEHNR and CDR2 FQNEAQ (reference sequence). The CDR3 covers 13 residues. Trimming took off 1 base at V and 6 bases at J, with 9 bases between the two ends. As DNA, the CDR3 is TGTGCCAGCAGCTTAGTTAAAAGTTCTGAAGCTTTCTTT. Translated, it gives CASSLVKSSEAFF.

The genes are TRBV11-3 and TRBJ2-7; tentatively, D is TRBD2 (5 bases). The CDR3 runs 15 residues. The germline V gene has CDR1 SGHNT and CDR2 YENEEA. The V gene lost 4 bases and the J gene lost 4 bases, with 17 bases spanning the gap. The chain's CDR3 is CASSSENKEVYEQYF. CDR3 coding DNA: TGTGCCAGCAGCTCTGAAAATAAGGAGGTATACGAGCAGTACTTC.

V gene TRBV7-8 combines with J gene TRBJ1-5; TRBD1 might be the D (5 bases). The V gene lost 5 bases and the J gene lost 3 bases, with 11 bases spanning the gap. The CDR3 covers 14 residues. In germline, CDR1 is SGHVS, CDR2 FQNEAQ. DNA for the CDR3: TGTGCCAGCAGCCTAATGGACACCAATCAGCCCCAGCATTTT. Its translation: CASSLMDTNQPQHF.

The CDR3: CSFRDTYNEQFF. The CDR3 nucleotides read TGCAGCTTCCGGGACACCTACAATGAGCAGTTCTTC. This chain joins TRBV29-1 and TRBJ2-1; D is perhaps TRBD1 (6 bases). Trimming removed 8 bases from V and 2 bases from J, with 10 bases in between. The germline CDR1 and CDR2 sequences are SQVTM and ANQGSEA. The CDR3 length is 12 residues.

The V gene is TRBV20-1, the J gene TRBJ1-5; D gene unclear. V shed 4 bases and J shed 5 bases, with 9 bases lying between them. From germline, CDR1 is DFQATT and CDR2 SNEGSKA (reference sequence). The CDR3 contains 12 residues. CDR3 DNA: TGCAGTGCTAAGGAGGGTGATCAGCCCCAGCATTTT. Translating it yields CSAKEGDQPQHF.

Comment on this clonotype: A junction boundary mismatches the germline segment, possibly from a read error. This chain connects TRBV7-2 to TRBJ2-7; 12 bases fit TRBD2. This CDR3 comprises 13 residues. From germline, CDR1 is SGHTA and CDR2 FQGNSA. The CDR3 DNA follows: TGTGCCAGCAGCCCGCGACTAGCGGGGGCCTCGGACTTC. Translation: CASSPRLAGASDF. The full variable domain, its missing parts supplied by reference TRBV7-2 and TRBJ2-7, is GAGVSQSPSNKVTEKGKDVELRCDPISGHTALYWYRQSLGQGLEFLIYFQGNSAPDKSGLPSDRFSAERTGGSVSTLTIQRTQQEDSAVYLCASSPRLAGASDFGPGTRLTVT.

Notes on this clonotype: The junction and the germline gene differ at one end; a read error may be behind it. The V and J genes are TRBV6-2 or TRBV6-3 and TRBJ2-1; D might be TRBD2 (6 bases). The germline CDR1 and CDR2 sequences are MNHEY and SVGEGT. The CDR3 length is 13 residues. The CDR3 protein is CASSYRLVNERFF. The CDR3, as DNA: TGTGCCAGCAGTTACAGACTAGTGAATGAGCGGTTCTTC.

The V gene is TRBV7-2, the J gene TRBJ2-7; 9 bases align to TRBD2. The J segment lost 7 bases and the V segment lost 4 bases, leaving 17 bases of the junction unmatched. CDR3 size: 17 residues. Per germline, CDR1 SGHTA and CDR2 FQGNSA. CDR3 region: CASSWEKEIAGAGEQYF. CDR3 sequence (DNA): TGTGCCAGCAGCTGGGAGAAGGAAATAGCGGGAGCGGGGGAGCAGTACTTC.

The chain links TRBV7-2 to TRBJ2-3; D possibly corresponds to TRBD2 (5 bases). The germline V gene has CDR1 SGHTA and CDR2 FQGNSA. V shed 2 bases and J shed 5 bases, with 20 bases lying between them. This CDR3 is built from 17 residues. CDR3 DNA: TGTGCCAGCAGCTTAATAGCTGTTATCTTCCGGGGAGATACGCAGTATTTT. Amino acids: CASSLIAVIFRGDTQYF.

This clonotype showed up just once. The chain joins TRBV28 to TRBJ2-3, with D perhaps TRBD1 (5 bases). The CDR3 has 15 amino acids. V was shortened by 5 bases and J by 4 bases, with 16 bases between the two germline ends. Germline V gives CDR1 MDHEN, CDR2 SYDVKM. CDR3 coding DNA: TGTGCCAGCAGTCGCAGGGCTCCCGAGCCAGATACGCAGTATTTT. Translated: CASSRRAPEPDTQYF.

Ten or more counts support this clonotype. The V and J genes are TRBV4-1 and TRBJ2-1; 13 nucleotides agree with TRBD2. V trimming: 8 bases; J trimming: 7 bases; junction bases outside the gene matches: 2. Looked up from germline, CDR1 is MGHRA and CDR2 is YSYEKL. The CDR3 is made up of 13 amino acids. This chain's CDR3 is CASRTSGGNEQFF. The CDR3 nucleotides are TGCGCCAGCCGGACTAGCGGGGGTAATGAGCAGTTCTTC.

This clonotype was picked up many times. The rearrangement uses TRBV29-1 and TRBJ2-5, with D perhaps TRBD1 (5 bases). From germline, CDR1 is SQVTM and CDR2 ANQGSEA. The V end lost 6 bases, the J end lost 5 bases, and 16 bases lay between the germline ends. The CDR3 contains 13 residues. This CDR3 is CSVGASLVETQYF. Here the CDR3 DNA reads TGCAGCGTAGGGGCCTCCCTGGTGGAGACCCAGTACTTC.

This chain joins TRBV5-1 and TRBJ2-5; D is ambiguous. The ends were cut back, 1 base at V and 3 bases at J, with 13 bases in the middle. This CDR3 contains 15 residues. The germline V gene encodes CDR1 SGHRS and CDR2 YFSETQ. CDR3 bases: TGCGCCAGCAGCTTGTCTTCCGGCGAGAAAGAGACCCAGTACTTC. It yields the protein CASSLSSGEKETQYF.

The sample holds a few counts of this clonotype. The rearrangement links TRBV6-1 to TRBJ2-5, with D possibly being TRBD2 (5 bases). The V end was cut by 0 bases, the J end by 4 bases, with 18 bases between. This CDR3 contains 17 residues. The V gene's germline CDR1 is MNHNS and CDR2 SASEGT. The CDR3 is CASSEAREPRPRETQYF. CDR3 bases: TGTGCCAGCAGTGAAGCCCGGGAACCAAGGCCGAGAGAGACCCAGTACTTC.

The genes are TRBV20-1 and TRBJ2-7; 10 bases agree with TRBD1. The CDR3 contains 12 residues. The germline V gene has CDR1 DFQATT and CDR2 SNEGSKA (reference sequence). Losses at the gene ends were 5 bases for V and 6 bases for J; bases not matched to a gene: 4. CDR3 coding DNA: TGCAGTGCTGCCGGGACAGGGGCCGAGCAGTACTTC. The encoded protein is CSAAGTGAEQYF.

The chain links TRBV24-1 to TRBJ2-3; 10 bases agree with TRBD2. The germline gives CDR1 KGHDR, CDR2 SFDVKD. The J segment lost 6 bases and the V segment lost 5 bases, leaving 16 bases of the junction unmatched. CDR3 size: 18 residues. CDR3 nucleotide sequence: TGTGCCACCAGTGGTCTAGAGGTCCAGCGGGGGGGCGGCGATACGCAGTATTTT. Translated: CATSGLEVQRGGGDTQYF.

The chain recombines TRBV27 with TRBJ2-5; TRBD1 might be the D (6 bases). The length of the CDR3 is 15 residues. Germline values: CDR1 MNHEY, CDR2 SMNVEV (reference sequence). Trimming removed 8 bases at V and 5 bases at J, with 21 bases between. Written as DNA, the CDR3 is TGTGCCAGCGGTATACCGGGACACGGGGAGGAGACCCAGTACTTC. Its protein product is CASGIPGHGEETQYF.

This clonotype was found a few times. This rearrangement joins TRBV20-1 to TRBJ1-2, with a possible D match to TRBD1 (5 bases). Trimming pared 0 bases from V and 4 bases from J, leaving 24 bases between. Germline lookup yields CDR1 DFQATT and CDR2 SNEGSKA (reference sequence). CDR3 length: 18 residues. CDR3 loop: CSARDPEGLTQYSYGYTF. The CDR3 DNA reads as TGCAGTGCTAGAGATCCAGAGGGGCTTACACAGTACTCCTATGGCTACACCTTC.

The chain joins TRBV10-3 to TRBJ2-5, with D maybe TRBD1 (6 bases). The V gene lost 11 bases and the J gene lost 2 bases, with 18 bases spanning the gap. The CDR3 is 14 amino acids. Looked up from germline, CDR1 is ENHRY and CDR2 is SYGVKD. CDR3 loop: CASSRGFTQETQYF. In nucleotides, the CDR3 is TGTGCCTCATCAAGGGGGTTTACTCAAGAGACCCAGTACTTC.

The chain recombines TRBV11-2 with TRBJ2-1; D is uncertain. CDR1 SGHAT and CDR2 FQNNGV come from the germline V gene. The CDR3 contains 16 residues. Trimming shortened V by 4 bases and J by 0 bases, and 13 bases separated the two germline ends. The CDR3 loop is CASSSYLSSSYNEQFF. CDR3 in DNA: TGTGCCAGCAGCTCATATCTAAGCAGCTCCTACAATGAGCAGTTCTTC.

CDR3 sequence: CASSRDVGETQYF. The CDR3 DNA reads as TGTGCCAGCAGTCGGGACGTCGGGGAGACCCAGTACTTC. The J gene is TRBJ2-5, the V gene TRBV5-4; perhaps D is TRBD1 or TRBD2 (5 bases each). V lost 5 bases, J lost 5 bases, and 13 bases lay in between. This CDR3 has 13 residues. Per germline, CDR1 SGHNT and CDR2 YYREEE (reference sequence).

The DNA of the CDR3 is TGTGCCACCAATGGAGAAACAGATACGCAGTATTTT. Translation: CATNGETDTQYF. V gene TRBV24-1 combines with J gene TRBJ2-3; D unclear. The CDR3 has 12 residues. From germline, CDR1 is KGHDR and CDR2 SFDVKD. Trimming pared 8 bases from V and 3 bases from J, leaving 8 bases between.

The chain links TRBV29-1 to TRBJ2-6; D call uncertain. Per germline, CDR1 SQVTM and CDR2 ANQGSEA. Trimming took off 3 bases at V and 1 base at J, with 7 bases between the two ends. The CDR3 runs to 14 residues. The CDR3 reads CSVDAGSGANVLTF. The CDR3, as DNA: TGCAGCGTTGATGCCGGGTCTGGGGCCAACGTCCTGACTTTC. The variable domain in full, with the rest retrieved from reference TRBV29-1 and TRBJ2-6, is SAVISQKPSRDICQRGTSLTIQCQVDSQVTMMFWYRQQPGQSLTLIATANQGSEATYESGFVIDKFPISRPNLTFSTLTVSNMSPEDSSIYLCSVDAGSGANVLTFGAGSRLTVL.

With respect to this clonotype: Mismatch with germline at one junction end may stem from a read error. V gene TRBV27 combines with J gene TRBJ1-1, with D possibly matching TRBD1 (5 bases). CDR1 and CDR2 (germline): MNHEY, SMNVEV (reference sequence). The CDR3 consists of 13 residues. CDR3 amino acids: CAGSSGAVVEAFF. DNA of the CDR3: TGTGCCGGCAGTAGTGGGGCAGTTGTTGAAGCTTTCTTT.

This sequence joins TRBV5-6 and TRBJ2-5, with D possibly TRBD2 on 6 matching bases. The J call could be wrong; TRBJ2-1 is a better fit for the DNA end. Looked up from germline, CDR1 is SGHDT and CDR2 is YYEEEE. The CDR3 contains 15 residues. The CDR3: CASSLRPYGGNEQFF. Here the CDR3 DNA reads TGTGCCAGCAGCTTGCGACCCTATGGGGGGAATGAGCAGTTCTTC.

This clonotype was counted many times. The CDR3 DNA reads as TGTGCCAGCAGTTTGAGAGACTATGGCTACACCTTC. This codes for CASSLRDYGYTF. This chain joins TRBV12-3 or TRBV12-4 and TRBJ1-2, with D hard to call. The V and J ends lost 3 bases and 3 bases respectively, with 5 bases between them. The CDR3 contains 12 residues.

The rearrangement links TRBV29-1 to TRBJ2-3; 11 positions match TRBD2. Germline V gene lookup returns CDR1 SQVTM and CDR2 ANQGSEA. The CDR3 is 18 amino acids. The V gene end was trimmed by 3 bases and the J gene end by 2 bases; junction bases not matched to a gene: 13. CDR3 protein: CSVDSWLAGGWVTDTQYF. The CDR3 coding sequence is TGCAGCGTTGATTCCTGGCTAGCGGGGGGTTGGGTCACAGATACGCAGTATTTT.

The chain uses TRBV28 and TRBJ2-5; 12 bases match TRBD2. The last part of the DNA fits TRBJ2-7 better; the J call may be wrong. Germline loops: CDR1 MDHEN, CDR2 SYDVKM. The length of the CDR3 is 19 residues. The CDR3 spells CASSLPGTSGPSAPHEQYF. The CDR3, as DNA: TGTGCCAGCAGTTTACCCGGGACTAGCGGGCCATCGGCCCCTCACGAGCAGTACTTC.

This chain uses TRBV7-9 with TRBJ2-7; a possible D gene is TRBD1 (5 bases). The CDR3 length is 16 residues. Between the trimmed V and J ends, which lost 5 bases and 2 bases, there was a span of 19 bases. The germline V gene encodes CDR1 SEHNR and CDR2 FQNEAQ (reference sequence). The CDR3 nucleotides are TGTGCCAGCAGCATCTCCCCCGACAGTAACCCCTACGAGCAGTACTTC. Encoded protein: CASSISPDSNPYEQYF.

In its sample, this clonotype was seen a few times. J is TRBJ1-5 and V is TRBV15, with 8 bases aligning to TRBD1. Germline lookup yields CDR1 LNHNV and CDR2 YYDKDF (reference sequence). CDR3 size: 14 residues. J was trimmed by 5 bases and V by 5 bases; bases with no gene match: 5. CDR3 sequence reads: CATSPDRGYQPQHF. CDR3 DNA sequence: TGTGCCACCAGCCCTGACAGGGGCTATCAGCCCCAGCATTTT.